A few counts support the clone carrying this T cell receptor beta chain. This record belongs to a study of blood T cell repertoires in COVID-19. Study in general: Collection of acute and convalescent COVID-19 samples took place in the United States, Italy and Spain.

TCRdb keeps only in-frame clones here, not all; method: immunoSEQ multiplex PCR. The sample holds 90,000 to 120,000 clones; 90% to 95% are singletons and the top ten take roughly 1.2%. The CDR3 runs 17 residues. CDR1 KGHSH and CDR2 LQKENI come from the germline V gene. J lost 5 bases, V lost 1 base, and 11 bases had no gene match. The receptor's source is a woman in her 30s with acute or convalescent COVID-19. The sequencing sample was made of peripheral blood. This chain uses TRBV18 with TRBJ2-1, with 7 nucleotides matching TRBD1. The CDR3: CASSPRFSGGLHNEQFF. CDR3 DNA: TGTGCCAGCTCACCACGTTTCTCAGGGGGATTACACAATGAGCAGTTCTTC.